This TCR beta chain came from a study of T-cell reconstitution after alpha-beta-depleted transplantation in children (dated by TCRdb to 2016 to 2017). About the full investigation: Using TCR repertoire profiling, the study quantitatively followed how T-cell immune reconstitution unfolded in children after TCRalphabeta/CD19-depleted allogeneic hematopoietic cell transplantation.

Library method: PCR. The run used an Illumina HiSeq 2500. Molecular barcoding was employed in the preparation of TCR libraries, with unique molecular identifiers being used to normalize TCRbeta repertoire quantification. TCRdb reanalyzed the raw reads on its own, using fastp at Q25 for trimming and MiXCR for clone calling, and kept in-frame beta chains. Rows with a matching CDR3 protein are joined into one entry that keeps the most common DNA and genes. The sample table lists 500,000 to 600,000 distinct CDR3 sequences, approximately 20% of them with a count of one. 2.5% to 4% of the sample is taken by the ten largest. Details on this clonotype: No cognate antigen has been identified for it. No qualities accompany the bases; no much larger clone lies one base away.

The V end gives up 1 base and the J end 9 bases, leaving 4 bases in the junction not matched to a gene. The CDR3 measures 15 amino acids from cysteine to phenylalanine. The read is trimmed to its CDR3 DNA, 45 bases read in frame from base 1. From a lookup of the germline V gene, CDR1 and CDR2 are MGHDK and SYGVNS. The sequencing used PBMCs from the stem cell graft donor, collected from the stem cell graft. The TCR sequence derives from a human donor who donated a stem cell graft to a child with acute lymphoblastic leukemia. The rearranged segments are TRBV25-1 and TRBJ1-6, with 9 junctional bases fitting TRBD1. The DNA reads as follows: TGTGCCAGCAGTGAATGGGGGACAGGGAGTTCACCCCTCCACTTT. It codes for CASSEWGTGSSPLHF.